Described below is a single T cell receptor (beta chain) sequence and its context. Its antigen is not known. V lost 3 bases, J lost 7 bases, and 8 bases stayed unmatched. Germline CDR1 is SGHNT and CDR2 is YENEEA. The CDR3 length is 15 residues. Measured with immunoSEQ multiplex PCR; TCRdb has only the in-frame clones, and not every one. Of about 150,000 clones listed, about 93% are singletons. The data were obtained in a study of T cell responses to AZD1222 COVID-19 vaccine. Regarding the study as a whole: Repertoires in all cases were sampled only once the peak T cell response had passed. Clonal diversity may have been underestimated, and the donors were mostly white British, with more females than males.

The sequencing here drew on peripheral blood, taken on day 0 of AZD1222 vaccination. The chain is built from TRBV11-3 and TRBJ2-1; 8 bases map to TRBD2. This receptor was identified in an adult in good health. The chain's CDR3 is CASSFSGGEGNEQFF. DNA of the CDR3: TGTGCCAGCAGCTTTTCCGGGGGGGAAGGGAATGAGCAGTTCTTC. The full variable domain, completed using reference TRBV11-3 and TRBJ2-1, is EAGVVQSPRYKIIEKKQPVAFWCNPISGHNTLYWYLQNLGQGPELLIRYENEEAVDDSQLPKDRFSAERLKGVDSTLKIQPAELGDSAVYLCASSFSGGEGNEQFFGPGTRLTVL.